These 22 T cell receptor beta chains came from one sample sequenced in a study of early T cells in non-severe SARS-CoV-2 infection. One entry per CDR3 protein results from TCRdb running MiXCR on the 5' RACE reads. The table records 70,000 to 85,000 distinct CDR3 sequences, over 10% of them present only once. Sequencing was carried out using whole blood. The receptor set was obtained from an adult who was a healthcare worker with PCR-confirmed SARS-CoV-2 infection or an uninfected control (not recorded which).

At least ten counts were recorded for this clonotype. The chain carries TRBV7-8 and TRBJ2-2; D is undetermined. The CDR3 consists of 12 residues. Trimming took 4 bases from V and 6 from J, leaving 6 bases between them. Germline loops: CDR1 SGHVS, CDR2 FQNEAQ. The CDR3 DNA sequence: TGTGCCAGCAGCTCGGCACCCGGGGAGCTGTTTTTT. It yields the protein CASSSAPGELFF.

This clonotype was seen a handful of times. The CDR3 protein is CASSLKWTVYEQYF. CDR3 bases: TGTGCCAGCAGTTTAAAATGGACAGTCTACGAGCAGTACTTC. The rearrangement uses TRBV28 and TRBJ2-7; maybe TRBD1 (6 bases). Trimming removed 2 bases from V and 3 bases from J, with 11 bases in between. The CDR3 runs 14 residues. The germline V gene encodes CDR1 MDHEN and CDR2 SYDVKM.

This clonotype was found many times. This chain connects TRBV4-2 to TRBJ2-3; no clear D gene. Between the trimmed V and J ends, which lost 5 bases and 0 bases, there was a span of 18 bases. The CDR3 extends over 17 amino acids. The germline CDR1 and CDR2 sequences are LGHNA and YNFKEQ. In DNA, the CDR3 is TGTGCCAGCAGCTACTCTTCCGACGCTTATAGCACAGATACGCAGTATTTT. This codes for CASSYSSDAYSTDTQYF.

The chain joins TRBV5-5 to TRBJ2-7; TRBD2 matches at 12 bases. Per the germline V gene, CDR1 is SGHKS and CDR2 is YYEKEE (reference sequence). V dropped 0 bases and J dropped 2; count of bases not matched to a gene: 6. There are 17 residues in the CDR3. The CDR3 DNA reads TGTGCCAGCAGCTTGGGACTAGCGGGGGCCGCTACCTACGAGCAGTACTTC. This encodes CASSLGLAGAATYEQYF.

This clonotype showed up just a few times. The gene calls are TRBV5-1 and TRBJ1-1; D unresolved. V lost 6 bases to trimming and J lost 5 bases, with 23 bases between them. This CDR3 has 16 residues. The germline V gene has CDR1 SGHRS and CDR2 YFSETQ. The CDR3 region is CASIFGPEKGHTEAFF. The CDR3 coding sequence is TGCGCCAGCATCTTCGGACCCGAGAAGGGCCATACTGAAGCTTTCTTT.

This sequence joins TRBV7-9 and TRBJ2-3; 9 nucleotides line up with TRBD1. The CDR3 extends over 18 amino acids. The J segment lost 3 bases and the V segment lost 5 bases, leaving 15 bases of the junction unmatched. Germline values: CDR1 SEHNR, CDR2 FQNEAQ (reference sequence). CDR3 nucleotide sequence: TGTGCCAGCAGCCTTCCTAAAGGACAGGGGAGCAAAACAGATACGCAGTATTTT. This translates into CASSLPKGQGSKTDTQYF.

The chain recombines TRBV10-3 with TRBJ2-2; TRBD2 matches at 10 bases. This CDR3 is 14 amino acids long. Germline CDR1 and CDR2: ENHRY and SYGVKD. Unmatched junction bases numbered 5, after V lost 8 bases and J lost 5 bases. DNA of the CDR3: TGTGCCATCTCCGGGACTAGCGATACCGGGGAGCTGTTTTTT. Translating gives CAISGTSDTGELFF.

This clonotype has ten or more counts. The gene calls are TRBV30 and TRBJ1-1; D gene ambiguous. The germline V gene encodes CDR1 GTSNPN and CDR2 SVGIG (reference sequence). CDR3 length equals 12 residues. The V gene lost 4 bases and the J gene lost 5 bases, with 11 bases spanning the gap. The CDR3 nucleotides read TGTGCCTGGACCCTTAGGGCGACTGAAGCTTTCTTT. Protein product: CAWTLRATEAFF.

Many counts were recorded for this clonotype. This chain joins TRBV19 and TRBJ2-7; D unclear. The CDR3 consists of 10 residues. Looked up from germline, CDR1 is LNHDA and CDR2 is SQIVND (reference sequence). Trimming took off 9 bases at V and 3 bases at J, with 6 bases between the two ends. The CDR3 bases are TGTGCCAGGCAAGACTACGAGCAGTACTTC. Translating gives CARQDYEQYF.

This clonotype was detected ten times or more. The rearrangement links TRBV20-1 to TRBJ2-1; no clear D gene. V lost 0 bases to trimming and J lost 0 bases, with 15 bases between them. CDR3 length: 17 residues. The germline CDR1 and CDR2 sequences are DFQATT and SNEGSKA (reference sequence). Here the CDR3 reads CSARDGDSPRSYNEQFF. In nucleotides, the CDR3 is TGCAGTGCTAGAGATGGAGACTCCCCGCGCTCCTACAATGAGCAGTTCTTC.

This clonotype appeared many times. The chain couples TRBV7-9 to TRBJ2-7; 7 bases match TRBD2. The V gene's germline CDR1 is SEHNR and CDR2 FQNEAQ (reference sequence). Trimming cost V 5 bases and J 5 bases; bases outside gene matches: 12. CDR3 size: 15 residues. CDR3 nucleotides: TGTGCCAGCAGCCCAGCCGGGGGAGGGACCCACGAGCAGTACTTC. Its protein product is CASSPAGGGTHEQYF.

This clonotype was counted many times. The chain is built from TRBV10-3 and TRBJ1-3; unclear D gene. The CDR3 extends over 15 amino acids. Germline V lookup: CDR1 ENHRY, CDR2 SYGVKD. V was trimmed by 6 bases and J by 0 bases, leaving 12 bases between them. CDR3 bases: TGTGCCATCAGGCGAGACGGGAACTCTGGAAACACCATATATTTT. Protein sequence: CAIRRDGNSGNTIYF.

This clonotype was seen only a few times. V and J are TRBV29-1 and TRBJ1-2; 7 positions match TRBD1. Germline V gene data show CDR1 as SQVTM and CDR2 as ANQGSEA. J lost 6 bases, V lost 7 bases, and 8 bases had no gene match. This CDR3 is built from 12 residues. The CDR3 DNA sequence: TGCAGCGCCACCACAGGGGAGGATGGCTACACCTTC. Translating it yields CSATTGEDGYTF.

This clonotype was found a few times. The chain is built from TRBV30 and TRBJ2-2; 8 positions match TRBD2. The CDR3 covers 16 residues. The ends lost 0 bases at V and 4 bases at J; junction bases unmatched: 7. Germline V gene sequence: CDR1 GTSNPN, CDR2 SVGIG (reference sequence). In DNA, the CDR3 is TGTGCCTGGAGTGTACGAAAGACTAGCGTCACCGGGGAGCTGTTTTTT. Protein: CAWSVRKTSVTGELFF.

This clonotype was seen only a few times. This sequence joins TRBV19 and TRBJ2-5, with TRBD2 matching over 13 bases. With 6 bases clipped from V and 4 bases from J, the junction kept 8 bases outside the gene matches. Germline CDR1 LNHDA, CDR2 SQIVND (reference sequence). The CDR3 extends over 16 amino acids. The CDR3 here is CASRTSGRKWGETQYF. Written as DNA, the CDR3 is TGTGCCAGTAGGACTAGCGGGAGGAAATGGGGAGAGACCCAGTACTTC.

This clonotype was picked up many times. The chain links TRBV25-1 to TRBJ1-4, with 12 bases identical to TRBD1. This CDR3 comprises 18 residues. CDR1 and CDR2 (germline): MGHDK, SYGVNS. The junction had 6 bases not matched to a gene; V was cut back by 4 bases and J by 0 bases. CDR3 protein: CASSVGQGAQTTNEKLFF. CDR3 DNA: TGTGCCAGCAGTGTGGGACAGGGGGCACAAACAACTAATGAAAAACTGTTTTTT.

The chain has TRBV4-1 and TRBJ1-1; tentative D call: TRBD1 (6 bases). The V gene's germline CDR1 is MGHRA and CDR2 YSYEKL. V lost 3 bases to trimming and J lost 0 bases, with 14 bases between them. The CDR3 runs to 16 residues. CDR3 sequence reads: CASSQETGRMNTEAFF. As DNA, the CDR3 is TGCGCCAGCAGCCAGGAAACAGGGCGGATGAACACTGAAGCTTTCTTT.

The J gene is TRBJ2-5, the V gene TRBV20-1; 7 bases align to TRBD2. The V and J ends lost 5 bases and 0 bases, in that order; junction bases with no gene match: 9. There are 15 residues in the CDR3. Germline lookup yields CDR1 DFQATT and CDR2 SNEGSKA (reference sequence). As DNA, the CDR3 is TGCAGTGCTCCCAGGCGGCGGGGGAACCAAGAGACCCAGTACTTC. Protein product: CSAPRRRGNQETQYF.

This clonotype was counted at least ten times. CDR3 bases: TGTGCCACCGGAGCGGGGAGCCCCTACGAGCAGTACTTC. Its translation: CATGAGSPYEQYF. V is TRBV10-3 and J is TRBJ2-7; 7 nucleotides align to TRBD2. Germline-derived CDR1 and CDR2 are ENHRY and SYGVKD. With V trimmed by 10 bases and J by 2 bases, 8 bases remained unmatched. This CDR3 contains 13 residues.

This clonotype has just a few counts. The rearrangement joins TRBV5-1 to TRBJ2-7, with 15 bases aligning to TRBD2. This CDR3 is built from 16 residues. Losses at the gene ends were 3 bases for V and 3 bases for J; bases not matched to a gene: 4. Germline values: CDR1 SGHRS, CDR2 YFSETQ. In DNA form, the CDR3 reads TGCGCCAGCAGCTCGGGACTAGCGGGGGGCCACTACGAGCAGTACTTC. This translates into CASSSGLAGGHYEQYF.

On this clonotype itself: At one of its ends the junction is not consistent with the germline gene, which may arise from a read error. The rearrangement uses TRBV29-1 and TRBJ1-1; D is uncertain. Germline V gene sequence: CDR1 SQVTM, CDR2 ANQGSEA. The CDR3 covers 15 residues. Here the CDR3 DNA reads TGCAGCGTTGAAGTTCTGGGGAGAATGAACACTGTAGCTTTCTTT. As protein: CSVEVLGRMNTVAFF.

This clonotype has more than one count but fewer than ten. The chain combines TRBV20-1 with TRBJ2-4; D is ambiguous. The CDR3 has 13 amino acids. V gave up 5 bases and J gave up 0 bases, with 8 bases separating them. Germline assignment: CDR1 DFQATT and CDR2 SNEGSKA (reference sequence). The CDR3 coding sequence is TGCAGTGCTCCGGACCTAGCCAAAAACATTCAGTACTTC. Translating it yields CSAPDLAKNIQYF.